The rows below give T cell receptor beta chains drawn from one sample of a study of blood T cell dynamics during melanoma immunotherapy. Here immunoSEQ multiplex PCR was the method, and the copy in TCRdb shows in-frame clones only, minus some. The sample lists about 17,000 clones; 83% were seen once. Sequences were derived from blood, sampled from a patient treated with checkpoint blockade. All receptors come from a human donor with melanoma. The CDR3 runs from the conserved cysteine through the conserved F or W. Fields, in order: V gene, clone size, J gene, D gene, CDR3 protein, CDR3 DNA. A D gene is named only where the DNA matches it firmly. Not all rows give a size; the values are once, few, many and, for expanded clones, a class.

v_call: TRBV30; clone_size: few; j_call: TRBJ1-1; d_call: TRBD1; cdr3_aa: CAWMIGTAEAFF; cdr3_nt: TGTGCCTGGATGATCGGGACAGCTGAAGCTTTCTTT
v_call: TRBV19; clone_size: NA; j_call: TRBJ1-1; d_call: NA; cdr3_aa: CASSNRVDGTEAFF; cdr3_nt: TGTGCCAGTAGCAACAGGGTTGATGGCACTGAAGCTTTCTTT
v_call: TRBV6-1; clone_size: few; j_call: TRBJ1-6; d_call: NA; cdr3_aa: CATLPLHF; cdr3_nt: TGTGCCACCCTACCCCTCCACTTT
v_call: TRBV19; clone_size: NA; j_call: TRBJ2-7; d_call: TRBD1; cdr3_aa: CASSTDRGGYEQYF; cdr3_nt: TGTGCCAGTAGTACAGACAGGGGAGGATACGAGCAGTACTTC
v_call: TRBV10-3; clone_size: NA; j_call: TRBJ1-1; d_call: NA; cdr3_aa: CAISLGHLNTEAFF; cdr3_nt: TGTGCCATCAGCCTTGGACATTTGAACACTGAAGCTTTCTTT
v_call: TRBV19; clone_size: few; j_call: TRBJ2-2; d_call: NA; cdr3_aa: CASSIAGGTGELFF; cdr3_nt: TGTGCCAGTAGTATCGCAGGTGGCACCGGGGAGCTGTTTTTT
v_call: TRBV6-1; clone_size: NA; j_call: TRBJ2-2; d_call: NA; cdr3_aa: CASSEKADGSTAGELFF; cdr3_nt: TGTGCCAGCAGTGAAAAAGCGGACGGGAGTACGGCCGGGGAGCTGTTTTTT
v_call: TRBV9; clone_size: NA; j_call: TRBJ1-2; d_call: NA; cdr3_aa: CASSVVQGWGYTF; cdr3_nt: TGTGCCAGCAGCGTAGTTCAGGGGTGGGGCTACACCTTC
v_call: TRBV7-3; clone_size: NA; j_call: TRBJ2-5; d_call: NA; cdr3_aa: CASSSDSGETQYF; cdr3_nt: TGTGCCAGCAGTTCGGACAGTGGGGAGACCCAGTACTTC
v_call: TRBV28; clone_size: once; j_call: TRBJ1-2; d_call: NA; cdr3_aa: CASSFSGGGYGYTF; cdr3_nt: TGTGCCAGCAGTTTTTCCGGGGGTGGCTATGGCTACACCTTC
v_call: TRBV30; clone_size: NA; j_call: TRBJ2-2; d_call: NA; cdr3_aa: CAWSVWEAGELFF; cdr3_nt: TGTGCCTGGAGTGTATGGGAGGCCGGGGAGCTGTTTTTT
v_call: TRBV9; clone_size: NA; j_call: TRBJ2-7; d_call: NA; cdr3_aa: CASSLGGGAKQYF; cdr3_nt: TGTGCCAGCAGCCTCGGGGGTGGGGCCAAGCAGTACTTC
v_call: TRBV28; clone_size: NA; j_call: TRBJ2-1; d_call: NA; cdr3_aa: CASSYNEQFF; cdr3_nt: TGTGCCAGTAGCTACAATGAGCAGTTCTTC
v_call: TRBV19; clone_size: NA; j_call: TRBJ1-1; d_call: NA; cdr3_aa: CASSGTGTEAFF; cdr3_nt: TGTGCCAGTAGTGGCACCGGGACTGAAGCTTTCTTT
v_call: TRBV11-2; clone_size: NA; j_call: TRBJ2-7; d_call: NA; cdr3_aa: CASTSSYEQYF; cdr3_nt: TGTGCCTCGACAAGCTCCTACGAGCAGTACTTC
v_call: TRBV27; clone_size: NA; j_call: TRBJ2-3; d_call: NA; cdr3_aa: CASSLFGRSTDTQYF; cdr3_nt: TGTGCCAGCAGTTTATTCGGGAGAAGCACAGATACGCAGTATTTT
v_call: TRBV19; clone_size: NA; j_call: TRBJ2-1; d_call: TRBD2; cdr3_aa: CASSIGGGLAGAPYNEQFF; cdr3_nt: TGTGCCAGTAGTATTGGTGGGGGACTAGCGGGAGCCCCATACAATGAGCAGTTCTTC
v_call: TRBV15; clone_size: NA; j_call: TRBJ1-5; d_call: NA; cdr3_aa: CATSRATDQPQHF; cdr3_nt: TGTGCCACCAGCAGAGCAACAGATCAGCCCCAGCATTTT
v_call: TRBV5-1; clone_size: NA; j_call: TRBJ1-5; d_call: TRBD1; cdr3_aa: CASPSRQGAPRVNQPQHF; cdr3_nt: TGCGCCAGCCCTTCTCGACAGGGGGCGCCTCGGGTCAATCAGCCCCAGCATTTT
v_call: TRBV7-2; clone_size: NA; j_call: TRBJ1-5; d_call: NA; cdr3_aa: CASSLEGYSNQPQHF; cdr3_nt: TGTGCCAGCAGCTTAGAAGGGTATAGCAATCAGCCCCAGCATTTT
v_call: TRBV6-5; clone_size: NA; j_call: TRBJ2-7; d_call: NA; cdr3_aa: CASKTRWMGVDEQYF; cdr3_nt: TGTGCCAGCAAAACTCGGTGGATGGGGGTCGACGAGCAGTACTTC
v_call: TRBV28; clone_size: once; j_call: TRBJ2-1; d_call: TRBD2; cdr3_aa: CASRVAGVVGEQFF; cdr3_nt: TGTGCCAGCAGAGTAGCGGGAGTCGTAGGTGAGCAGTTCTTC
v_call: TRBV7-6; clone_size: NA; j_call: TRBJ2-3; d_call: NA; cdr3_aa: CASSYGEADTQYF; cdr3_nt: TGTGCCAGCAGCTACGGGGAGGCAGATACGCAGTATTTT
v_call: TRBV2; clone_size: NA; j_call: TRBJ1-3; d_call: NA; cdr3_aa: CASTSGGNTIYF; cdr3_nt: TGTGCCAGCACTTCGGGAGGAAACACCATATATTTT
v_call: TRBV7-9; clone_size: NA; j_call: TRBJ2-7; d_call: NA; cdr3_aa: CASSSRGFAYEQYF; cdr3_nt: TGTGCCAGCAGCTCTCGGGGATTTGCCTACGAGCAGTACTTC
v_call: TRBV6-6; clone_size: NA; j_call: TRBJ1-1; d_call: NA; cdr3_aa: CASSQDTYTEAFF; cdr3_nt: TGTGCCAGCAGTCAGGACACCTACACTGAAGCTTTCTTT
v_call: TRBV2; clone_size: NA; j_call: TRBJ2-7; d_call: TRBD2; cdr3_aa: CASISGSSFEQYF; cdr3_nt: TGTGCCAGCATTAGCGGGAGTAGTTTCGAGCAGTACTTC
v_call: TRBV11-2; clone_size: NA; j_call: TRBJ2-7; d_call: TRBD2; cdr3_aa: CASGLTSGSSYEQYF; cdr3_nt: TGTGCCAGCGGCCTGACTAGCGGGAGTTCCTACGAGCAGTACTTC
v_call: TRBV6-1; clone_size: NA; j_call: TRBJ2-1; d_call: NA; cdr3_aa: CASRYRSGTEQFF; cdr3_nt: TGTGCCAGCAGATACCGTAGTGGCACTGAGCAGTTCTTC
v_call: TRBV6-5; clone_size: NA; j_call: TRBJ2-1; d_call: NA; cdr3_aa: CASSYSDEQFF; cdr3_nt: TGTGCCAGCAGTTACTCGGATGAGCAGTTCTTC
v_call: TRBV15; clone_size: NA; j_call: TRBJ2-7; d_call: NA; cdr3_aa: CATSRARRGLDEQYF; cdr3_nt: TGTGCCACCAGCAGAGCTAGGCGGGGGCTGGACGAGCAGTACTTC
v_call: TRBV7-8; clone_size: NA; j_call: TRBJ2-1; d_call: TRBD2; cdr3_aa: CASSLGETKREVYEQFF; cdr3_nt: TGTGCCAGCAGCTTAGGAGAAACCAAGCGGGAGGTTTATGAGCAGTTCTTC
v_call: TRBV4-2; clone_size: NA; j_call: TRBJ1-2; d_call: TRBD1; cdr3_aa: CASTPGQGNYGYTF; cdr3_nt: TGTGCCAGCACCCCGGGACAGGGCAACTATGGCTACACCTTC
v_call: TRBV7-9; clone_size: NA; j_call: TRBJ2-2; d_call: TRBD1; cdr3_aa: CASSQGQGNTGELFF; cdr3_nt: TGTGCCAGCAGCCAAGGACAGGGGAACACCGGGGAGCTGTTTTTT
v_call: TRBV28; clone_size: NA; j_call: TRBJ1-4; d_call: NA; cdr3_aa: CASSVSRGIREKLFF; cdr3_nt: TGTGCCAGCAGTGTTAGTCGGGGAATCAGGGAAAAACTGTTTTTT
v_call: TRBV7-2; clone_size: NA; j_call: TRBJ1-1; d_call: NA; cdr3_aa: CASSLALERSTEAFF; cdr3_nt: TGTGCCAGCAGCTTAGCGCTGGAGAGGAGCACTGAAGCTTTCTTT
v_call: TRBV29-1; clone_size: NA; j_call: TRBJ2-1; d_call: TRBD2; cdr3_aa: CSVETVGTSGRPNNEQFF; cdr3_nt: TGCAGCGTTGAAACTGTAGGGACTAGCGGGAGACCTAACAATGAGCAGTTCTTC
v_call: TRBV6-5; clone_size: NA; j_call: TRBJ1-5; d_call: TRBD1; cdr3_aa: CASRRTGDSNQPQHF; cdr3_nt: TGTGCCAGCAGGCGGACAGGGGATAGCAATCAGCCCCAGCATTTT
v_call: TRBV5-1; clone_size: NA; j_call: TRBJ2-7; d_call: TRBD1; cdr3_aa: CASSSGTARHEQYF; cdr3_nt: TGCGCCAGCAGCTCCGGGACAGCGCGGCACGAGCAGTACTTC
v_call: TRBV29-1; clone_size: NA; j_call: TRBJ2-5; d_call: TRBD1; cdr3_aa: CSVTEGAVGETQYF; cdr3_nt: TGCAGCGTCACCGAGGGGGCGGTAGGAGAGACCCAGTACTTC
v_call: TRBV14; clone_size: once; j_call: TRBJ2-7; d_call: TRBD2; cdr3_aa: CASSQVAGGYEQYF; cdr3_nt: TGTGCCAGCAGCCAAGTAGCGGGAGGCTACGAGCAGTACTTC
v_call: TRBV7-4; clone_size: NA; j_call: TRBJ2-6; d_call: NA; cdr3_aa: CASSGSRGYSGANVLTF; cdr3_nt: TGTGCCAGCAGCGGTAGTAGGGGCTACTCTGGGGCCAACGTCCTGACTTTC
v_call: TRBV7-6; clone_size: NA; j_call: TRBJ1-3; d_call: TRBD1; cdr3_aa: CASSLDRASGNTIYF; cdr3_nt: TGTGCCAGCAGCTTGGACAGGGCTTCTGGAAACACCATATATTTT
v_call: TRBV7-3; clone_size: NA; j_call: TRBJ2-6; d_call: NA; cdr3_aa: CASSPQGGAGANVLTF; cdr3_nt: TGTGCCAGCAGCCCTCAAGGGGGGGCTGGGGCCAACGTCCTGACTTTC
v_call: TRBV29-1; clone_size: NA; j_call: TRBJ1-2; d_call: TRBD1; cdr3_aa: CSVEDRLLYGYTF; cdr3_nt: TGCAGCGTTGAGGACAGGCTCCTCTATGGCTACACCTTC
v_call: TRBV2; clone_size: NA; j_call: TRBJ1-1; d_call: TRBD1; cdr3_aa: CASSEDRGIVGTEAFF; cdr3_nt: TGTGCCAGCAGTGAGGACAGGGGAATAGTCGGAACTGAAGCTTTCTTT
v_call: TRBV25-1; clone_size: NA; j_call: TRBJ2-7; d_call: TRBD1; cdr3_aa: CASRGTGGRGSYEQYF; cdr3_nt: TGTGCCAGCAGGGGGACAGGGGGGCGGGGATCCTACGAGCAGTACTTC
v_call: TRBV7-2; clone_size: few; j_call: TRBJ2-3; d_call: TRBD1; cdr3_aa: CASSLQGVERDTQYF; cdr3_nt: TGTGCCAGCAGCTTGCAGGGGGTCGAGAGAGATACGCAGTATTTT
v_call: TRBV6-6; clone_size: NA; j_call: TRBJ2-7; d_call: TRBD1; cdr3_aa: CASRRDSSYEQYF; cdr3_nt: TGTGCCAGCAGAAGGGACAGCTCCTACGAGCAGTACTTC
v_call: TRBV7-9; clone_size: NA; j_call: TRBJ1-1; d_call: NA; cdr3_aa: CASSLERVGRLVEAFF; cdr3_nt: TGTGCCAGCAGCTTAGAGAGGGTAGGCAGGCTCGTTGAAGCTTTCTTT
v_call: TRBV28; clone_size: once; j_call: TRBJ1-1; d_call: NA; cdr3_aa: CASSFFPGTKNTEAFF; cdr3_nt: TGTGCCAGCAGTTTCTTTCCCGGGACAAAGAACACTGAAGCTTTCTTT
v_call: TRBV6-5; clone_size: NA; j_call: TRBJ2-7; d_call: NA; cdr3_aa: CASSRGLTYEQYF; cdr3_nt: TGTGCCAGCAGTCGCGGACTGACCTACGAGCAGTACTTC
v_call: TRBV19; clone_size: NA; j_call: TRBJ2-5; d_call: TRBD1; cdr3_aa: CASSIGQGEETQYF; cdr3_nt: TGTGCCAGTAGTATCGGACAGGGGGAAGAGACCCAGTACTTC
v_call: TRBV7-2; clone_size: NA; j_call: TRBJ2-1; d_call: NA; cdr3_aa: CASSSSTDTKQFF; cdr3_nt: TGTGCCAGCAGCTCCTCAACAGATACAAAGCAGTTCTTC
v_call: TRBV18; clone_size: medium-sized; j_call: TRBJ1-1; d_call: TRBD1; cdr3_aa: CASSLTGGSEAFF; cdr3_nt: TGTGCCAGCTCACTAACAGGGGGTTCTGAAGCTTTCTTT
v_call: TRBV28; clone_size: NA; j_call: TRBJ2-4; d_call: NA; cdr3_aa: CASSFSPVRALAKNIQYF; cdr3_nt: TGTGCCAGCAGTTTTTCCCCTGTCCGCGCACTAGCCAAAAACATTCAGTACTTC
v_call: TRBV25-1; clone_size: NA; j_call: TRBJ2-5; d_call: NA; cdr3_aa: CASSDVGRGETQYF; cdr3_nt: TGTGCCAGCAGTGATGTGGGGCGCGGAGAGACCCAGTACTTC